This section outlines one TCR beta chain sequence together with its context. The sample contains more than one DNA sequence encoding this CDR3. Generated by immunoSEQ multiplex PCR, the TCRdb table keeps only in-frame clones and is missing some. The sample includes around 110,000 clones, roughly 94% of them seen just once. CDR1 is SGHRS and CDR2 is YFSETQ in the germline V gene. CDR3 length: 13 amino acids. Trimming pared 0 bases from V and 2 bases from J, leaving 5 bases between. This sample stems from a study of siplizumab effects on memory and regulatory T cells. The specimen was non-Treg CD4+ T cells sorted from blood. V usage is TRBV5-1 and J usage is TRBJ1-2; D uncertain. The TCR comes from a human donor in good health. The CDR3 sequence: CASSLGQNYGYTF. For the CDR3, the DNA is TGCGCCAGCAGCTTGGGCCAAAACTATGGCTACACCTTC.